This TCR beta chain appears in the sequencing data of a study of post-analysis software for immune sequencing data. As concerns this clonotype: Its antigen is still unknown.

Study results and caveats: Among 5 or 6 TRBV segments more frequent in patients than controls were TRBV5-6, TRBV5-1 and TRBV20-1. Controls' normalized Chao1 diversity significantly exceeded that of multiple sclerosis patients.

Unique molecular identifiers tagged the TCR beta cDNA libraries. Each CDR3 protein is one row after TCRdb ran MiXCR on the PCR reads. The repertoire has 450,000 to 650,000 distinct CDR3 sequences, 44% of them found once; the top ten carry around 1.7%. The CDR3 consists of 17 residues. Germline V lookup: CDR1 SGHKS, CDR2 YYEKEE (reference sequence). Losses at the gene ends were 1 base for V and 7 bases for J; bases not matched to a gene: 14. The chain combines TRBV5-5 with TRBJ2-1; 7 bases are a match to TRBD2. The sample consisted of blood. The receptor's source is a girl aged 5 to 17 with multiple sclerosis. The CDR3 DNA sequence: TGTGCCAGCAGCTTGCACCCGGGACTAACGGTAGGGAATGAGCAGTTCTTC. Translated, it gives CASSLHPGLTVGNEQFF. Complete variable domain (other parts from reference TRBV5-5 and TRBJ2-1): DAGVTQSPTHLIKTRGQQVTLRCSPISGHKSVSWYQQVLGQGPQFIFQYYEKEERGRGNFPDRFSARQFPNYSSELNVNALLLGDSALYLCASSLHPGLTVGNEQFFGPGTRLTVL.